This is a list of T cell receptor beta chains from one sample in a study of cytomegalovirus exposure and HLA in healthy donors. Measured with immunoSEQ multiplex PCR; TCRdb has only the in-frame clones, and not every one. The sample comprises 90,000 to 130,000 clones, roughly 68% of which are singletons, and 2.2% rests with the top ten. Specimen: PBMCs. These receptors were obtained from a woman aged 30 to 39 in good health and CMV-seronegative. Each CDR3 is given with its conserved first and last residue. D genes are given only for firm matches. Rows may omit the clone size; those that give it use once, few, many or a size class.

D gene,V gene,J gene,clone size,CDR3 protein,CDR3 DNA
TRBD1,TRBV7-8,TRBJ1-1,NA,CASSGTGGRTEAFF,TGTGCCAGCAGTGGGACAGGGGGCCGGACTGAAGCTTTCTTT
NA,TRBV7-9,TRBJ2-5,few,CASSKGTSFQETQYF,TGTGCCAGCAGCAAAGGGACATCTTTTCAAGAGACCCAGTACTTC
TRBD1,TRBV4-1,TRBJ1-1,NA,CASSKVGQGAAEAFF,TGCGCCAGCAGCAAAGTGGGACAGGGGGCCGCTGAAGCTTTCTTT
TRBD1,TRBV4-1,TRBJ1-5,NA,CASSPRTGDDSNQPQHF,TGCGCCAGCAGCCCTAGGACAGGGGACGATAGCAATCAGCCCCAGCATTTT
TRBD2,TRBV5-1,TRBJ2-7,once,CASSLASGKGSEQYF,TGCGCCAGCAGCTTGGCTAGCGGGAAGGGCTCCGAGCAGTACTTC
TRBD1,TRBV2,TRBJ2-7,few,CASRVGQGAYEQYF,TGTGCCAGCAGGGTCGGGCAGGGGGCCTACGAGCAGTACTTC
NA,TRBV28,TRBJ2-5,NA,CASSSRSETQYF,TGTGCCAGCAGTTCCAGGTCAGAGACCCAGTACTTC
TRBD2,TRBV9,TRBJ2-5,NA,CASSVAGLAGGEETQYF,TGTGCCAGCAGCGTAGCAGGACTAGCGGGAGGGGAGGAGACCCAGTACTTC
TRBD1,TRBV9,TRBJ2-5,few,CASSLQGAFGETQYF,TGTGCCAGCAGCCTACAGGGGGCTTTTGGAGAGACCCAGTACTTC
TRBD1,TRBV6-6,TRBJ1-5,NA,CASSRTTGVNQPQHF,TGTGCCAGCAGCCGAACGACAGGGGTAAACCAGCCCCAGCATTTT
NA,TRBV20-1,TRBJ1-3,few,CSARTGNTIYF,TGCAGTGCCCGAACAGGAAACACCATATATTTT
TRBD1,TRBV28,TRBJ1-6,few,CASTGDRGHSPLHF,TGTGCCAGCACCGGGGACAGGGGCCATTCACCCCTCCACTTT
NA,TRBV2,TRBJ1-1,NA,CASNRANTEAFF,TGTGCCAGCAACAGGGCGAACACTGAAGCTTTCTTT
NA,TRBV6-5,TRBJ1-1,NA,CASLGGRRGNTEAFF,TGTGCCAGCTTGGGAGGGCGACGGGGAAACACTGAAGCTTTCTTT
NA,TRBV5-1,TRBJ1-2,NA,CASSNRTGRYTF,TGCGCCAGCAGCAACCGAACTGGGCGCTACACCTTC
NA,TRBV28,TRBJ2-2,NA,CAAVNPNTGELFF,TGTGCGGCTGTGAACCCGAACACCGGGGAGCTGTTTTTT
TRBD2,TRBV7-6,TRBJ2-7,NA,CASSSSGRVYEQYF,TGTGCCAGCAGCTCGAGCGGGAGAGTCTACGAGCAGTACTTC
TRBD1,TRBV27,TRBJ2-7,NA,CASSWGQGMEQYF,TGTGCCAGCAGTTGGGGACAGGGAATGGAGCAGTACTTC
TRBD1,TRBV27,TRBJ1-2,NA,CASSELQGPNYGYTF,TGTGCCAGCAGTGAACTACAGGGGCCGAACTATGGCTACACCTTC
NA,TRBV4-2,TRBJ1-2,NA,CASSQDQGQQTNIYGYTF,TGTGCCAGCAGCCAAGATCAAGGACAGCAAACGAACATCTATGGCTACACCTTC
TRBD2,TRBV30,TRBJ2-1,few,CAWERLAATNEQFF,TGTGCCTGGGAGAGACTAGCGGCTACCAATGAGCAGTTCTTC
NA,TRBV7-6,TRBJ1-1,few,CASSRSGNTEAFF,TGTGCCAGCAGTCGTTCAGGAAATACTGAAGCTTTCTTT
NA,TRBV19,TRBJ2-7,NA,CASSMSPGGPSYEQYF,TGTGCCAGTAGTATGTCGCCCGGCGGTCCATCCTACGAGCAGTACTTC
TRBD2,TRBV7-6,TRBJ2-1,NA,CASSSGGLATYNEQFF,TGTGCCAGCAGCTCAGGGGGACTAGCGACCTACAATGAGCAGTTCTTC
TRBD2,TRBV27,TRBJ2-1,NA,CASSRDSGRANEQFF,TGTGCCAGCAGCCGTGATAGCGGGAGGGCCAATGAGCAGTTCTTC
TRBD2,TRBV10-3,TRBJ2-3,NA,CAISEFGLAASTDTQYF,TGTGCCATCAGTGAATTCGGACTAGCGGCTAGCACAGATACGCAGTATTTT
TRBD1,TRBV5-1,TRBJ2-7,NA,CASSLGDRSSYEQYF,TGCGCCAGCAGCTTGGGGGACAGGAGCTCCTACGAGCAGTACTTC
TRBD2,TRBV5-4,TRBJ2-7,NA,CASSGLAAYEQYF,TGTGCCAGCAGCGGACTAGCGGCCTACGAGCAGTACTTC
TRBD2,TRBV5-1,TRBJ2-1,NA,CASSEAGISYNEQFF,TGCGCCAGCAGCGAAGCGGGGATATCCTACAATGAGCAGTTCTTC
TRBD1,TRBV4-2,TRBJ2-3,NA,CASNPGTGRSDTQYF,TGTGCCAGCAACCCGGGGACAGGGAGGTCGGATACGCAGTATTTT
NA,TRBV5-1,TRBJ2-5,NA,CASSLDLETQYF,TGCGCCAGCAGCTTGGATCTCGAGACCCAGTACTTC
TRBD2,TRBV6-1,TRBJ2-7,once,CASSEREPYEQYF,TGTGCCAGCAGTGAGCGGGAGCCCTACGAGCAGTACTTC
NA,TRBV7-9,TRBJ2-6,NA,CASSPRTAGANVLTF,TGTGCCAGCAGCCCGAGGACAGCTGGGGCCAACGTCCTGACTTTC
TRBD2,TRBV10-3,TRBJ2-1,few,CAIAGERNNEQFF,TGTGCCATCGCGGGAGAAAGGAACAATGAGCAGTTCTTC
TRBD2,TRBV7-2,TRBJ2-1,NA,CASSYRSLAGEGEQFF,TGTGCCAGCAGTTACCGTTCGCTAGCGGGAGAGGGTGAGCAGTTCTTC